A selection of T cell receptor beta chains follows, all from one sample in a study of PD-1 blockade in classical Hodgkin lymphoma. Profiled with immunoSEQ multiplex PCR; TCRdb holds only in-frame clones, not every one. The data contain fewer than 95,000 clones, about 83% of them seen just once; the ten biggest clones take up over 15%. The source material was peripheral blood mononuclear cells (PBMCs), sampled before the fourth cycle of nivolumab. Receptor source: a human donor with classical Hodgkin lymphoma. CDR3s include the opening cysteine and the closing phenylalanine or tryptophan. D genes are given only for firm matches. Not all rows give a size; the values are once, few, many and, for expanded clones, a class.

j_call clone_size d_call v_call cdr3_nt cdr3_aa
TRBJ1-1 few TRBD1 TRBV5-4 TGTGCCAGCAGCCAGAACCCGGGACAGGGGGCCACTGAAGCTTTCTTT CASSQNPGQGATEAFF
TRBJ2-3 NA TRBD1 TRBV14 TGTGCCAGCAGCCGAACCGGGACAGGGTCTGATACGCAGTATTTT CASSRTGTGSDTQYF
TRBJ2-3 NA TRBD1 TRBV5-1 TGCGCCAGCAGCCCGGACAGGCCCACAGATACGCAGTATTTT CASSPDRPTDTQYF
TRBJ2-1 NA TRBD2 TRBV4-3 TGCGCCAGCAGCCAAGGGGCTAGCGGGAGGTTGAATGAGCAGTTCTTC CASSQGASGRLNEQFF
TRBJ2-7 NA TRBD1 TRBV6-1 TGTGCCAGCAGTGTCCGGGACAGTACCTACGAGCAGTACTTC CASSVRDSTYEQYF
TRBJ1-3 NA NA TRBV5-1 TGCGCCAGCACGCCGGACAGCTCTGGAAACACCATATATTTT CASTPDSSGNTIYF
TRBJ2-1 NA NA TRBV5-6 TGTGCCAGCAGCTTGGGCGCGGGCTCCTACAATGAGCAGTTCTTC CASSLGAGSYNEQFF
TRBJ2-5 NA TRBD2 TRBV5-1 TGCGCCAGCAGCTCCGGGACTAGCGGGAGGGCCTGGCAAGAGACCCAGTACTTC CASSSGTSGRAWQETQYF
TRBJ2-1 NA NA TRBV11-1 TGTGCCAGCAGCTTAGGAGAGGGGGGCTCATTCTACAATGAGCAGTTCTTC CASSLGEGGSFYNEQFF
TRBJ1-1 NA NA TRBV6-1 TGTGCCAGCAGTGATAATTCGGCAAACACTGAAGCTTTCTTT CASSDNSANTEAFF
TRBJ1-5 NA NA TRBV5-5 TGTGCCAGCAGCTTGGACGTTAGCAATCAGCCCCAGCATTTT CASSLDVSNQPQHF
TRBJ2-5 NA TRBD2 TRBV6-1 TGTGCCAGCAGTGAACTAGCGGGAGCCCCTGGGACCCAGTACTTC CASSELAGAPGTQYF
TRBJ2-7 NA TRBD2 TRBV18 TGTGCCAGCTCACCAGCTAGCGGGAGGAGATACGAGCAGTACTTC CASSPASGRRYEQYF
TRBJ2-1 NA NA TRBV19 TGTGCCAGTAGTATAGGAGGGCCTAGCTCCTACAATGAGCAGTTCTTC CASSIGGPSSYNEQFF
TRBJ1-2 NA NA TRBV15 TGTGCCACCAGCAGAGGGCCGGGGGATGGCTACACCTTC CATSRGPGDGYTF
TRBJ2-5 once TRBD2 TRBV30 TGTGCCTGGAGTATAGCGGGAGTGGAGACCCAGTACTTC CAWSIAGVETQYF
TRBJ2-3 NA TRBD2 TRBV28 TGTGCCAGCAGTTTGCCCCAAGCGGGAGGCACAGATACGCAGTATTTT CASSLPQAGGTDTQYF
TRBJ2-7 NA TRBD1 TRBV19 TGTGCCAGTAGTCTCCTGGGACAGGGGTCCGAGCAGTACTTC CASSLLGQGSEQYF
TRBJ2-3 NA NA TRBV7-3 TGTGCCAGCAAGAGGGACCGAACTACAGATACGCAGTATTTT CASKRDRTTDTQYF
TRBJ2-7 NA NA TRBV5-1 TGCGCCAGCAGCTTTTCGGGCATTCCCTCCTACGAGCAGTACTTC CASSFSGIPSYEQYF
TRBJ2-2 NA TRBD1 TRBV10-1 TGCGCCAGCAGCCCAGACAGGGGGCTTTGGGGGCCCCTTAACACCGGGGAGCTGTTTTTT CASSPDRGLWGPLNTGELFF
TRBJ2-7 NA TRBD1 TRBV19 TGTGCCAGTAGTCAACCGGGACAGGGAGGCTACGAGCAGTACTTC CASSQPGQGGYEQYF
TRBJ1-2 NA NA TRBV6-5 TGTGCCAGCAGTTCGACAGCGTATGGCTACACCTTC CASSSTAYGYTF
TRBJ2-3 NA TRBD2 TRBV2 TGTGCCAGCAGTGATTTTAGGACTAGCGGCACAGATACGCAGTATTTT CASSDFRTSGTDTQYF
TRBJ2-2 NA NA TRBV6-5 TGTGCCAGCAGTTGGCGAGTGGGAGGTGGTGGGGAGCTGTTTTTT CASSWRVGGGGELFF